Below are 27 T cell receptor beta chains sequenced from a single sample in a study of blood T cell repertoires in COVID-19. The table came from immunoSEQ multiplex PCR; TCRdb's copy has only in-frame clones and leaves some out. The sample yields about 54,000 clones, about nine tenths seen once. The sample comprised peripheral blood. These receptors all stem from a middle-aged woman with active COVID-19.

The genes are TRBV3-1 (or the pseudogene TRBV3-2) and TRBJ1-1; TRBD1 aligns across 7 bases. This CDR3 is 12 amino acids long. V was pared by 4 bases and J by 7 bases, with 3 bases of the junction left unmatched. Looked up from germline, CDR1 is LGHDT and CDR2 is YNNKEL (reference sequence). This CDR3 is CASSLQGIEAFF. Here the CDR3 DNA reads TGTGCCAGCAGCCTACAGGGGATTGAAGCTTTCTTT.

The V and J genes are TRBV13 and TRBJ1-2; D is ambiguous. This CDR3 contains 14 residues. Germline V gene lookup returns CDR1 PRHDT and CDR2 FYEKMQ (reference sequence). V dropped 0 bases and J dropped 8 bases, with 13 bases sitting between them. CDR3 bases: TGTGCCAGCAGCTTAGGGATGAGGGCGAGAGGCTACACCTTC. Translated: CASSLGMRARGYTF.

This rearrangement joins TRBV7-2 to TRBJ2-7, with a possible D match to TRBD2 (6 bases). V gave up 6 bases and J gave up 3 bases, with 9 bases separating them. The CDR3 contains 12 residues. The V gene's germline CDR1 is SGHTA and CDR2 FQGNSA. CDR3 sequence: CASSSSVYEQYF. CDR3 sequence (DNA): TGTGCCAGCAGTTCTAGCGTCTACGAGCAGTACTTC.

This chain joins TRBV2 and TRBJ1-5; D might be TRBD1 (6 bases). Germline values: CDR1 SNHLY, CDR2 FYNNEI. Between the trimmed V and J ends, which lost 1 base and 7 bases, there was a span of 17 bases. CDR3 size: 16 residues. Here the CDR3 DNA reads TGTGCCAGCAGTGAAGTGGCGGCAGGGGTAGGACAGCCCCAGCATTTT. This codes for CASSEVAAGVGQPQHF.

V is TRBV6-5 and J is TRBJ2-3; a possible D gene is TRBD2 (5 bases). The V gene lost 2 bases and the J gene lost 5 bases, with 17 bases spanning the gap. The length of the CDR3 is 16 residues. Germline CDR1 is MNHEY and CDR2 is SVGAGI. The CDR3, as DNA: TGTGCCAGCAGTTACGGCGCGGGTAGCGCCAGAGATACGCAGTATTTT. This sequence encodes CASSYGAGSARDTQYF.

CDR3 amino acids: CASSIEPGMIFYSNQPQHF. The CDR3 DNA sequence: TGTGCCAGTAGTATAGAACCAGGAATGATCTTTTATAGCAATCAGCCCCAGCATTTT. This chain links TRBV19 with TRBJ1-5; no clear D gene. V lost 0 bases, J lost 0 bases, and 18 bases lay in between. CDR3 length equals 19 residues. The germline CDR1 and CDR2 sequences are LNHDA and SQIVND (reference sequence).

The chain has TRBV30 and TRBJ1-6; D gene unclear. The CDR3 runs to 13 residues. The germline gives CDR1 GTSNPN, CDR2 SVGIG (reference sequence). Trimming left V 4 bases short and J 10 bases short, with 14 bases between. CDR3 sequence reads: CAWKGSSGSPLHF. Here the CDR3 DNA reads TGTGCCTGGAAAGGTTCGAGCGGCTCACCCCTCCACTTT.

J is TRBJ2-3 and V is TRBV5-6; D remains ambiguous. Trimming stripped 4 bases from V and 3 bases from J, with 9 bases between. This CDR3 contains 13 residues. CDR1 and CDR2 from the germline V gene are SGHDT and YYEEEE. DNA of the CDR3: TGTGCCAGCAGCCTCACCGGGACAGATACGCAGTATTTT. This sequence encodes CASSLTGTDTQYF.

The chain carries TRBV2 and TRBJ2-1; 7 bases agree with TRBD2. CDR3 length: 13 residues. Germline V lookup: CDR1 SNHLY, CDR2 FYNNEI. V lost 8 bases and J lost 10; bases outside the gene matches: 11. CDR3 region: CASGASRGGEQFF. CDR3 sequence (DNA): TGTGCCAGCGGGGCTTCGCGGGGAGGGGAGCAGTTCTTC.

The chain employs TRBV3-1 (or the pseudogene TRBV3-2) and TRBJ2-3; D gene unclear. This CDR3 has 11 residues. The ends were cut back, 3 bases at V and 5 bases at J, with 3 bases in the middle. CDR1 is LGHDT and CDR2 is YNNKEL in the germline V gene (reference sequence). CDR3 nucleotides: TGTGCCAGCAGCCACCTAGATACGCAGTATTTT. It yields the protein CASSHLDTQYF.

V is TRBV5-6 and J is TRBJ2-3; TRBD2 matches 10 bases. CDR1 is SGHDT, CDR2 YYEEEE, per germline. J lost 6 bases, V lost 1 base, and 8 bases had no gene match. The CDR3 is made up of 16 amino acids. This CDR3 is CASSLKPGLATDTQYF. The CDR3 coding sequence is TGTGCCAGCAGCTTGAAACCGGGACTAGCGACGGATACGCAGTATTTT. Full variable domain (outside the CDR3, taken from reference TRBV5-6 and TRBJ2-3): DAGVTQSPTHLIKTRGQQVTLRCSPKSGHDTVSWYQQALGQGPQFIFQYYEEEERQRGNFPDRFSGHQFPNYSSELNVNALLLGDSALYLCASSLKPGLATDTQYFGPGTRLTVL.

The V gene is TRBV7-2, the J gene TRBJ1-2; no reliable D call. Germline loops: CDR1 SGHTA, CDR2 FQGNSA. CDR3 length equals 12 residues. V lost 4 bases, J lost 8 bases, and 11 bases lay in between. The CDR3 region has the DNA TGTGCCAGCAGCTATGGACCGGGGGGCTACACCTTC. This gives the protein CASSYGPGGYTF.

CDR3 DNA sequence: TGTGCCAGCTCACCAGGGGGCGGTTTGAAGAATGAAAAACTGTTTTTT. This gives the protein CASSPGGGLKNEKLFF. The chain has TRBV18 and TRBJ1-4, with a possible D match to TRBD1 (6 bases). With 2 bases removed from V and 5 bases from J, the gap between germline ends came to 15 bases. The length of the CDR3 is 16 residues. CDR1 is KGHSH, CDR2 LQKENI, per germline.

This sequence joins TRBV3-1 (or the pseudogene TRBV3-2) and TRBJ1-1, with D tentatively TRBD1 (5 bases). Trimming removed 0 bases at V and 11 bases at J, with 13 bases between. CDR1 LGHDT and CDR2 YNNKEL come from the germline V gene (reference sequence). This CDR3 has 13 residues. The CDR3 coding sequence is TGTGCCAGCAGCCAAGAAAGCCGGGGGTTCGCTTTCTTT. This sequence encodes CASSQESRGFAFF.

V usage is TRBV4-2 and J usage is TRBJ2-7; TRBD2 agrees at 12 bases. The length of the CDR3 is 16 residues. Losses at the gene ends were 1 base for V and 1 base for J; bases not matched to a gene: 2. Germline CDR1 LGHNA, CDR2 YNFKEQ. The CDR3 spells CASSQAGLAGSYEQYF. The CDR3 DNA follows: TGTGCCAGCAGCCAAGCCGGACTAGCGGGGTCCTACGAGCAGTACTTC.

CDR3 in amino acids: CASSQTGQGEGYTF. CDR3 DNA: TGTGCCAGCAGTCAAACCGGACAGGGTGAGGGCTACACCTTC. The chain links TRBV6-5 to TRBJ1-2, with 8 bases fitting TRBD1. Losses at the gene ends were 5 bases for V and 8 bases for J; bases not matched to a gene: 10. Per the germline V gene, CDR1 is MNHEY and CDR2 is SVGAGI. The CDR3 totals 14 residues.

CDR3 in DNA: TGTGCCAGCAGCCAAGATTTTGACACCTATGGCTACACCTTC. Residues: CASSQDFDTYGYTF. The V and J genes are TRBV14 and TRBJ1-2, with D unresolved. With 0 bases removed from V and 4 bases from J, the gap between germline ends came to 9 bases. The CDR3 has 14 residues. CDR1 SGHDN and CDR2 FVKESK come from the germline V gene.

The rearrangement joins TRBV10-2 to TRBJ1-1, with D maybe TRBD1 (5 bases). Trimming cost V 8 bases and J 11 bases, with 18 bases left between them. The CDR3 runs 12 residues. Germline V gene data show CDR1 as WSHSY and CDR2 as SAAADI. The CDR3 spells CASGVGAGRAFF. CDR3 nucleotide sequence: TGCGCCAGCGGGGTAGGGGCAGGCAGGGCTTTCTTT.

The chain links TRBV15 to TRBJ2-7; 8 nucleotides line up with TRBD1. Germline V gene lookup returns CDR1 LNHNV and CDR2 YYDKDF (reference sequence). The trim removed 1 base at V and 3 bases at J, leaving 5 bases unmatched. CDR3 size: 15 residues. The CDR3 DNA sequence: TGTGCCACCAGCAGAGGTCTGACAGGGGTCTACGAGCAGTACTTC. This sequence encodes CATSRGLTGVYEQYF.

V and J are TRBV5-5 and TRBJ1-6; possible D gene TRBD1, 5 bases. CDR1 and CDR2 (germline): SGHKS, YYEKEE (reference sequence). Trimming took 2 bases from V and 0 from J, leaving 12 bases between them. The CDR3 has 17 amino acids. CDR3 in DNA: TGTGCCAGCAGCTTAGTAGACAGAAGCTCCTATAATTCACCCCTCCACTTT. Amino acids: CASSLVDRSSYNSPLHF.

The CDR3 here is CASSQRTGGDETQYF. The DNA of the CDR3 is TGTGCCAGCAGCCAGAGGACAGGGGGCGACGAGACCCAGTACTTC. V is TRBV7-2 and J is TRBJ2-5; 11 bases fit TRBD1. The CDR3 sequence is 15 residues long. After removal of 5 bases from V and 5 bases from J, the junction contained 7 bases not matched to a gene. Germline CDR1 SGHTA, CDR2 FQGNSA.

J is TRBJ2-5 and V is TRBV20-1; TRBD2 matches 9 bases. The CDR3 contains 15 residues. With 6 bases clipped from V and 5 bases from J, the junction kept 13 bases outside the gene matches. CDR1 DFQATT and CDR2 SNEGSKA come from the germline V gene (reference sequence). The CDR3 is CSASSGIAGVETQYF. CDR3 nucleotide sequence: TGCAGTGCGAGTTCAGGAATAGCGGGGGTGGAGACCCAGTACTTC.

This sequence joins TRBV5-1 and TRBJ1-4; 9 positions match TRBD1. Germline trimming cut 0 bases from V and 7 bases from J; bases unmatched to any gene: 7. Germline lookup yields CDR1 SGHRS and CDR2 YFSETQ. This CDR3 is 16 amino acids long. CDR3 in DNA: TGCGCCAGCAGCTTGGAAACGACAGGGGGGCGTGAAAAACTGTTTTTT. Translation: CASSLETTGGREKLFF. Filled out from reference TRBV5-1 and TRBJ1-4, the complete variable domain reads KAGVTQTPRYLIKTRGQQVTLSCSPISGHRSVSWYQQTPGQGLQFLFEYFSETQRNKGNFPGRFSGRQFSNSRSEMNVSTLELGDSALYLCASSLETTGGREKLFFGSGTQLSVL.

The chain combines TRBV2 with TRBJ2-5; D not resolved. The CDR3 contains 15 residues. V lost 7 bases and J lost 2, with 17 bases in between. Looked up from germline, CDR1 is SNHLY and CDR2 is FYNNEI. CDR3 nucleotides: TGTGCCAGCACCCTTATCGGTGCCCTACAAGAGACCCAGTACTTC. Translating it yields CASTLIGALQETQYF. The whole variable domain, filled in from reference TRBV2 and TRBJ2-5, reads EPEVTQTPSHQVTQMGQEVILRCVPISNHLYFYWYRQILGQKVEFLVSFYNNEISEKSEIFDDQFSVERPDGSNFTLKIRSTKLEDSAMYFCASTLIGALQETQYFGPGTRLLVL.

Notes on this clone: Other DNA sequences of this sample code for an identical CDR3. The J gene is TRBJ1-1, the V gene TRBV18, with a tentative D call TRBD1 (6 bases). Germline V CDR1 and CDR2: KGHSH, LQKENI. Between the trimmed V and J ends, which lost 3 bases and 1 base, there was a span of 6 bases. CDR3 size: 13 residues. The CDR3 coding sequence is TGTGCCAGCTCACCGGGACAGAACACTGAAGCTTTCTTT. Amino acids: CASSPGQNTEAFF.

There are a few counts of this clone. V usage is TRBV7-8 and J usage is TRBJ1-6; tentative D call: TRBD1 (6 bases). The germline CDR1 and CDR2 sequences are SGHVS and FQNEAQ. The V end was cut by 2 bases, the J end by 8 bases, with 10 bases between. The CDR3 has 14 residues. The CDR3 reads CASSLRQDDSPLHF. CDR3 DNA: TGTGCCAGCAGCTTAAGACAGGATGATTCACCCCTCCACTTT. The entire variable domain, with the rest obtained from reference TRBV7-8 and TRBJ1-6, is as follows: GAGVSQSPRYKVAKRGQDVALRCDPISGHVSLFWYQQALGQGPEFLTYFQNEAQLDKSGLPSDRFFAERPEGSVSTLKIQRTQQEDSAVYLCASSLRQDDSPLHFGNGTRLTVT.

The chain uses TRBV5-1 and TRBJ2-3; TRBD2 aligns across 13 bases. The CDR3 covers 15 residues. The V gene end was trimmed by 0 bases and the J gene end by 7 bases; junction bases not matched to a gene: 2. Germline CDR1 and CDR2: SGHRS and YFSETQ. CDR3 in amino acids: CASSLAGTSGNTQYF. The CDR3 DNA is TGCGCCAGCAGCTTGGCCGGGACTAGCGGGAATACGCAGTATTTT.